This T cell receptor beta chain emerged from a study of metastatic and nonmetastatic thyroid tumors. Turning to the study itself: The authors compared repertoires across blood and tumor or nodule tissue from malignant and benign thyroid patients.

In the authors' workflow: A classifier for distant metastasis in papillary thyroid cancer was constructed using CDR3 differences observed across clinicopathological groups. TCRdb reanalyzed the PCR reads with MiXCR. TCRdb's processing, not the study's, gives the V and J calls here. Among tens of thousands of clones listed, 3.5% to 5% were seen once. By its share, this clone is medium-sized. Its matching antigen is unknown. Study results and caveats: Malignant tumors reportedly showed significantly higher TCR beta diversity than benign nodules in both blood and tumor.

Patients were all untreated before their thyroid surgery. Input material: blood. The sequence was collected from a female donor with papillary thyroid cancer or a benign thyroid nodule (not recorded which). Some clones in this sample may be carry-over from other donors' samples.

This CDR3 reads CASSYGQGGIQETQYF. The CDR3 DNA reads TGTGCCAGCAGTTACGGGCAGGGGGGAATCCAAGAGACCCAGTACTTC. This chain links TRBV6-1 with TRBJ2-5; possible D gene TRBD1, 7 bases. V lost 5 bases, J lost 1 base, and 17 bases lay in between. CDR3 length equals 16 residues. CDR1 and CDR2 from the germline V gene are MNHNS and SASEGT.